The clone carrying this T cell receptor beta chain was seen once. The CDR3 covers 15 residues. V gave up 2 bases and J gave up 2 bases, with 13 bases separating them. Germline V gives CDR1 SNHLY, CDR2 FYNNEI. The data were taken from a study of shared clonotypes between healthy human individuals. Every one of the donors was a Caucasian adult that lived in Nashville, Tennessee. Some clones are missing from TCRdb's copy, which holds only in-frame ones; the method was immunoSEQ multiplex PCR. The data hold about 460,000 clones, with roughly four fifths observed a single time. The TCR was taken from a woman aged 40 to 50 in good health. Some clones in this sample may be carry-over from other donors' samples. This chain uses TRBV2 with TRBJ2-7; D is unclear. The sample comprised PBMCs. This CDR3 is CASSEYPGSPYEQYF. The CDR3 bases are TGTGCCAGCAGTGAATACCCCGGCAGCCCCTACGAGCAGTACTTC.